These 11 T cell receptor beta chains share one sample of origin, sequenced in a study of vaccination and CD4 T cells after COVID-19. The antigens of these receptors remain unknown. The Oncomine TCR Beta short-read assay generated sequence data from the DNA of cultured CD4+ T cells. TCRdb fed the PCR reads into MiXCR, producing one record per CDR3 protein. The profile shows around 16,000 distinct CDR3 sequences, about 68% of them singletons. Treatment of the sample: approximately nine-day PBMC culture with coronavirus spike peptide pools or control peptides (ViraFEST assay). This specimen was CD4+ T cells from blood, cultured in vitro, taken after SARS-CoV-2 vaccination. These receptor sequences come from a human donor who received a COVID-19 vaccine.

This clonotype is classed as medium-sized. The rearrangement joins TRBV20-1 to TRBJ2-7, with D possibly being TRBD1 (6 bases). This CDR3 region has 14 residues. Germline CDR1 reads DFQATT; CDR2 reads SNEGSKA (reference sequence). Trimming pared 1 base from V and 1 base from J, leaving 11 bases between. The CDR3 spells CSARVPGVSYEQYF. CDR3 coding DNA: TGCAGTGCTAGAGTTCCAGGGGTGTCCTACGAGCAGTACTTC.

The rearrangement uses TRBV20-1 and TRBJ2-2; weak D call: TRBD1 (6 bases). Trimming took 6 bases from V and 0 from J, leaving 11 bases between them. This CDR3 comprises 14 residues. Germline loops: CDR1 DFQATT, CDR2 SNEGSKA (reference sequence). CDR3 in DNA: TGCAGTGCCAAGGGGGACCCGAACACCGGGGAGCTGTTTTTT. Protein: CSAKGDPNTGELFF.

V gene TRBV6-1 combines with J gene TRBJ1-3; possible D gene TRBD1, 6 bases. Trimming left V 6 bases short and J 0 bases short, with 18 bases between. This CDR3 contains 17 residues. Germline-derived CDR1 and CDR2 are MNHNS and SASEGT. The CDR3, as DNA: TGTGCCAGCAGAGAACGGACAGAAAGTGGCTCTGGAAACACCATATATTTT. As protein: CASRERTESGSGNTIYF.

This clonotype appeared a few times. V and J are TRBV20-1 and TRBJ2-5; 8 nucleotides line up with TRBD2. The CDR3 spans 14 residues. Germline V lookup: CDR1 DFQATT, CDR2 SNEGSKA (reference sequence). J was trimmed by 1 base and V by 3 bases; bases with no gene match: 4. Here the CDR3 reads CSARSGGTQETQYF. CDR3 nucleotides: TGCAGTGCTAGGTCGGGGGGGACCCAAGAGACCCAGTACTTC.

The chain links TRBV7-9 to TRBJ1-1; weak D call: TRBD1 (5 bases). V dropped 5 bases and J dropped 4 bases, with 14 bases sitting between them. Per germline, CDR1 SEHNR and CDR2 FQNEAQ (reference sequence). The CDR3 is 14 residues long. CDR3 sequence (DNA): TGTGCCAGCAGCCGTCTTCAGGGTGTCACTGAAGCTTTCTTT. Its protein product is CASSRLQGVTEAFF.

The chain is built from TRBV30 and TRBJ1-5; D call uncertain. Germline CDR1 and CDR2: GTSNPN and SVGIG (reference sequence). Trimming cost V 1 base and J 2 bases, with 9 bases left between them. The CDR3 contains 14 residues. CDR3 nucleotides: TGTGCCTGGAGTGACGGGTCAGGCAATCAGCCCCAGCATTTT. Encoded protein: CAWSDGSGNQPQHF.

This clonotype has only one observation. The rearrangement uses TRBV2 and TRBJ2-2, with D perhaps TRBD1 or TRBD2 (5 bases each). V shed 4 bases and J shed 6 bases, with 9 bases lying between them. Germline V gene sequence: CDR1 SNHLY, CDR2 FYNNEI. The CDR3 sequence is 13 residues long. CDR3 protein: CASSGDGPGELFF. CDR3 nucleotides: TGTGCCAGCAGTGGGGACGGTCCCGGGGAGCTGTTTTTT. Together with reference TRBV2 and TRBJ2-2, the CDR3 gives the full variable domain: EPEVTQTPSHQVTQMGQEVILRCVPISNHLYFYWYRQILGQKVEFLVSFYNNEISEKSEIFDDQFSVERPDGSNFTLKIRSTKLEDSAMYFCASSGDGPGELFFGEGSRLTVL.

CDR3 sequence: CASTDGQVYNSPLHF. DNA of the CDR3: TGTGCCAGCACCGATGGACAGGTTTATAATTCACCCCTCCACTTT. V gene TRBV6-1 combines with J gene TRBJ1-6; TRBD1 matches at 7 bases. Germline CDR1 is MNHNS and CDR2 is SASEGT. The CDR3 totals 15 residues. V lost 7 bases to trimming and J lost 4 bases; unmatched junction nucleotides: 7.

The CDR3 DNA reads TGTGCCAGCAGCTTAGCGAATGCGGGGGGAAACGAGCAGTACTTC. Amino acids: CASSLANAGGNEQYF. The chain employs TRBV7-9 and TRBJ2-7, with TRBD2 matching over 8 bases. CDR3 length equals 15 residues. From germline, CDR1 is SEHNR and CDR2 FQNEAQ (reference sequence). V shed 0 bases and J 5 bases; nucleotides not matched to a gene: 6.

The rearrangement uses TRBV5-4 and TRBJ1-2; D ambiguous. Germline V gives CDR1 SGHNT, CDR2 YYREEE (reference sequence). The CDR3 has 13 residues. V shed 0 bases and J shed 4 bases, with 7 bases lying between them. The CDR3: CASSLVEIYGYTF. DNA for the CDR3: TGTGCCAGCAGCTTGGTGGAAATCTATGGCTACACCTTC.

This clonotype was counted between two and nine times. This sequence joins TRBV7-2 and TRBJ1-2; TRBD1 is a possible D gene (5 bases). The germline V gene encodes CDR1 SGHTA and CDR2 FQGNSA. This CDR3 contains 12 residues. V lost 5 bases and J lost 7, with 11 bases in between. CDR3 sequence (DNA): TGTGCCAGCAGCCGACGGGGGGTTGGCTACACCTTC. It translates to CASSRRGVGYTF.